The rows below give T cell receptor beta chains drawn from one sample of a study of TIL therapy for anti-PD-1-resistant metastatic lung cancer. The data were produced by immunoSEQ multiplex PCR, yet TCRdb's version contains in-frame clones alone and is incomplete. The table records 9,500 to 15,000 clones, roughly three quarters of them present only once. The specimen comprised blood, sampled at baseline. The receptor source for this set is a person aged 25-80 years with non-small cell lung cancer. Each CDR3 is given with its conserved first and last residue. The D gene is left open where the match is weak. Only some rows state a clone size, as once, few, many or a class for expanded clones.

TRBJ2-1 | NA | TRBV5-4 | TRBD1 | CASSARQGVYNEQFF | TGTGCCAGCAGCGCAAGACAGGGGGTCTACAATGAGCAGTTCTTC
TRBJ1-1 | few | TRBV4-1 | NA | CASTSDMNTEAFF | TGCGCCAGCACATCTGACATGAACACTGAAGCTTTCTTT
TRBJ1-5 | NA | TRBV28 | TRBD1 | CAGGTGGQPQHF | TGTGCCGGAGGGACAGGGGGTCAGCCCCAGCATTTT
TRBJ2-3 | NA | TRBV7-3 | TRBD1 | CASSLYGTGLTDTQYF | TGTGCCAGCAGCTTATACGGGACAGGGCTCACAGATACGCAGTATTTT
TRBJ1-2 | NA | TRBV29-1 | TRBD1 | CSVSGQGYLNYGYTF | TGCAGCGTTTCTGGACAGGGGTACCTCAACTATGGCTACACCTTC
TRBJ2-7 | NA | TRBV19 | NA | CASSDWTSSDEQYF | TGTGCCAGTAGTGATTGGACCTCGAGCGACGAGCAGTACTTC
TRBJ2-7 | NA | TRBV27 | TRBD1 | CASSLSWTGINEQYF | TGTGCCAGCAGTTTATCCTGGACAGGGATCAACGAGCAGTACTTC
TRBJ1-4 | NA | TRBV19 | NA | CASSPVPTPGKLFF | TGTGCCAGTAGTCCGGTCCCCACTCCGGGGAAACTGTTTTTT
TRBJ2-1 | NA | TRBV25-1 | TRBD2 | CASSGTSGRLNEQFF | TGTGCCAGCAGTGGTACTAGCGGGAGACTAAATGAGCAGTTCTTC
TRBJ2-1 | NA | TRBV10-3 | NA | CAISESREQFF | TGTGCCATCAGTGAGTCGCGTGAGCAGTTCTTC
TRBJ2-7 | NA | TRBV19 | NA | CASMERVTDYEQYF | TGTGCCAGTATGGAGCGGGTAACGGACTACGAGCAGTACTTC
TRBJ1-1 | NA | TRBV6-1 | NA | CASSLGGAGNTEAFF | TGTGCCAGCAGCCTGGGGGGAGCGGGGAACACTGAAGCTTTCTTT